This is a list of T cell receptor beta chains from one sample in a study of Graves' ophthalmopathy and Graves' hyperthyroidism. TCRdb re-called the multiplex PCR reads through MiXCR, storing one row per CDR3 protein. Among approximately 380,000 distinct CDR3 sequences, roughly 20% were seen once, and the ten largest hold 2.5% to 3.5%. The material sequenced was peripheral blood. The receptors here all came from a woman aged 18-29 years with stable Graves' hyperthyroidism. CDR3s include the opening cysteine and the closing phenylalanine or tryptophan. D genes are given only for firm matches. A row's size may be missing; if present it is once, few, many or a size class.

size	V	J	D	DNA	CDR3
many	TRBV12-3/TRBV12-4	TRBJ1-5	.	TGTGCCAGCTCACTCGGTGGGTCCGGGCATCAGCCCCAGCATTTT	CASSLGGSGHQPQHF
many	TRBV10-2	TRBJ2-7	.	TGCGCCAGCAGTGAGTCAAGCGGGTTCTACGAGCAGTACTTC	CASSESSGFYEQYF
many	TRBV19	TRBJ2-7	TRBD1	TGTGCCAGTAGTACCGGGACAGCGAAGACCTACGAGCAGTACTTC	CASSTGTAKTYEQYF
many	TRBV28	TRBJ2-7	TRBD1	TGTGCCAGCAGTTGGGGACAGGGCTACGAGCAGTACTTC	CASSWGQGYEQYF
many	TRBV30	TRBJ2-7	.	TGTGCCTGGAGTGGGCTGGGGCGTAGCATCTACGAGCAGTACTTC	CAWSGLGRSIYEQYF
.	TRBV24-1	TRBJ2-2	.	TGTGCCACCAGTGATTGGGACACCGGGGAGCTGTTTTTT	CATSDWDTGELFF
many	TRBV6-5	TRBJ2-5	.	TGTGCCAGCAGCCCAACAGGCCTCGGGGAGACCCAGTACTTC	CASSPTGLGETQYF
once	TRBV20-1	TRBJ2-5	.	TGCAGTGCTAGAGGACCAGAGACCCAGTACTTC	CSARGPETQYF
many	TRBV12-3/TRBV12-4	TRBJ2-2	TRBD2	TGTGCCACCCGGCTAGCGGGAGGGTTAGGCACCGGGGAGCTGTTTTTT	CATRLAGGLGTGELFF
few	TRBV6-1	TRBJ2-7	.	TGTGCCAGCCGAAGACAGGAGGCCCATTCCTACGAGCAGTACTTC	CASRRQEAHSYEQYF
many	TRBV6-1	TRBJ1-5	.	TGTGCCAGCGGCCACGGAACCTTCGGGCAGCCCCAGCATTTT	CASGHGTFGQPQHF
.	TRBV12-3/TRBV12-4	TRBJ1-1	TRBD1	TGTGCCAGCAGAAGGGGACAGGGGGCGAACACTGAAGCTTTCTTT	CASRRGQGANTEAFF
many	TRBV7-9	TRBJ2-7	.	TGTGCCAGCAGCCCACCAGGAGTTGACGAGCAGTACTTC	CASSPPGVDEQYF
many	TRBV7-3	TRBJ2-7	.	TGTGCCAGCAGCTTCCCCAAGGACAGAATTTTTTACGAGCAGTACTTC	CASSFPKDRIFYEQYF
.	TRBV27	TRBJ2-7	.	TGTGCCAGCAGTTTATCGACAGGCAACTCCTACGAGCAGTACTTC	CASSLSTGNSYEQYF
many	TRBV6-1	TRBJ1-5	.	TGTGCCAGCAGTGAATTGGGCGAGGTGAGTTTCGGCGCGCAGCCCCAGCATTTT	CASSELGEVSFGAQPQHF
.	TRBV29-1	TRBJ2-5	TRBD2	TGCAGCGTCCGACTAGCGGTTTTCCAAGAGACCCAGTACTTC	CSVRLAVFQETQYF
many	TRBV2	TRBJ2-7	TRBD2	TGTGCCAGCAACCAACTAGCGGGAGGGCGAGGCGAGCAGTACTTC	CASNQLAGGRGEQYF
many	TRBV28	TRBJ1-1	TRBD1	TGTGCCAGCTCTCGAGGGGACAGCATGAACACTGAAGCTTTCTTT	CASSRGDSMNTEAFF
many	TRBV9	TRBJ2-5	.	TGTGCCAGCAGCGCGACCGGCCACCAAGAGACCCAGTACTTC	CASSATGHQETQYF
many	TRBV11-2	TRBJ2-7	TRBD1	TGTGCCAGCAGCGGGCGAACCGGGACAGGGGATTACTACGAGCAGTACTTC	CASSGRTGTGDYYEQYF
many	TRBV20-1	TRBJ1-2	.	TGCAGTGCTACTACAACCCTGGACAGACTTAACTATGGCTACACCTTC	CSATTTLDRLNYGYTF
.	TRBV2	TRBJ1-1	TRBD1	TGTGCCAGCAGTGAAACGTGGGTGACAGGGGGGGACACTGAAGCTTTCTTT	CASSETWVTGGDTEAFF
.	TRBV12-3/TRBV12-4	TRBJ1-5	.	TGTGCCAGCAGTTTGATTGGTTTTGAGCCCCAGCATTTT	CASSLIGFEPQHF
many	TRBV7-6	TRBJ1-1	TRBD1	TGTGCCAGCAGCTTATTAAGCAGGGGGAGCGCTGAAGCTTTCTTT	CASSLLSRGSAEAFF
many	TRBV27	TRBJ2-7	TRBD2	TGTGCCAGCAGTTTATATTTGGGCGGGAGGGCCTACGAGCAGTACTTC	CASSLYLGGRAYEQYF
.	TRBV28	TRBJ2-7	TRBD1	TGTGCCAGCAGGGACAGGGGCTCTTCCTACGAGCAGTACTTC	CASRDRGSSYEQYF
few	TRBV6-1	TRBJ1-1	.	TGTGCCGTACAACAGGGACTCTTTTCTGAAGCTTTCTTT	CAVQQGLFSEAFF
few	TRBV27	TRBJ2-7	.	TGTGCCAGCAGCTCACATATATCCACCTACGAGCAGTACTTC	CASSSHISTYEQYF
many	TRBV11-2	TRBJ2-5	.	TGTGCCAGCAGCTTATTGCCGGGGAAGGAGACCCAGTACTTC	CASSLLPGKETQYF
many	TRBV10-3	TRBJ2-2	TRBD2	TGTGCCATCGGGACTAGCGGGGGAAAGGGCAGCGGGGAGCTGTTTTTT	CAIGTSGGKGSGELFF
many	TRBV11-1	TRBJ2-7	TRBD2	TGTGCCAGCAGCTTAGATGGTAGCGGGACAACGCTCGAGCAGTACTTC	CASSLDGSGTTLEQYF
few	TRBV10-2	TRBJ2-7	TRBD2	TGCGCCAGCAGTTTTCGGGAGGGCGTCTACGAGCAGTACTTC	CASSFREGVYEQYF
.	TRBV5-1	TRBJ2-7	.	TGCGCCAGCCGGAACGCGAGGGGAGTGAACGAGCAGTACTTC	CASRNARGVNEQYF
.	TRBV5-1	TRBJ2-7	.	TGCGCCAGCAGCTTGGCCGGCGTCTTGGCCTCCTACGAGCAGTACTTC	CASSLAGVLASYEQYF